The 20 T cell receptor beta chains below were found in one sample sequenced in a study of cytomegalovirus exposure and HLA in healthy donors. The PCR had 60 Vbeta and 13 Jbeta primers. Clones were read by immunoSEQ multiplex PCR, and TCRdb kept only the in-frame ones, dropping some. The sample lists 150,000 to 200,000 clones, approximately 70% occurring once. The sequenced sample was PBMCs. The receptors originated from a woman aged 40 to 50 in good health and CMV-seropositive.

The chain's CDR3 is CASSKRLAGGQETQYF. CDR3 DNA sequence: TGCGCCAGCAGCAAGCGACTAGCGGGGGGCCAAGAGACCCAGTACTTC. The chain has TRBV5-1 and TRBJ2-5; 13 bases fit TRBD2. With V trimmed by 4 bases and J by 1 base, 4 bases remained unmatched. This CDR3 is built from 16 residues. The V gene's germline CDR1 is SGHRS and CDR2 YFSETQ.

The rearrangement joins TRBV6-5 to TRBJ1-2; D not certain. The CDR3 is 12 residues long. Germline V CDR1 and CDR2: MNHEY, SVGAGI. Trimming removed 2 bases from V and 8 bases from J, with 9 bases in between. The CDR3 nucleotides are TGTGCCAGCAGTTACGAACGGGTCGGCTACACCTTC. This gives the protein CASSYERVGYTF.

V is TRBV10-3 and J is TRBJ2-6; D perhaps matches TRBD1 (5 bases). The CDR3 is made up of 18 amino acids. CDR1 is ENHRY, CDR2 SYGVKD, per germline. Trimming cost V 1 base and J 0 bases, with 13 bases left between them. CDR3 sequence: CAISEWARADSGANVLTF. CDR3 nucleotides: TGTGCCATCAGTGAGTGGGCCAGGGCAGACTCTGGGGCCAACGTCCTGACTTTC.

V is TRBV18 and J is TRBJ2-7, with D possibly matching TRBD2 (5 bases). V lost 5 bases, J lost 2 bases, and 19 bases lay in between. This CDR3 has 16 amino acids. Germline assignment: CDR1 KGHSH and CDR2 LQKENI. The CDR3 DNA reads TGTGCCAGCTCAGACCCCGGCGGGTCCCGTACCTACGAGCAGTACTTC. Residues: CASSDPGGSRTYEQYF.

V gene TRBV4-3 combines with J gene TRBJ2-3, with 7 bases aligning to TRBD1. CDR3 length equals 14 residues. Losses at the gene ends were 4 bases for V and 5 bases for J; bases not matched to a gene: 6. In germline, CDR1 is LGHNA, CDR2 YSLEER. In DNA form, the CDR3 reads TGCGCCAGCAGCCCCGGGACAGAAGGAGATACGCAGTATTTT. Protein sequence: CASSPGTEGDTQYF.

The rearrangement links TRBV5-6 to TRBJ2-5, with D possibly TRBD2 on 6 matching bases. Germline V lookup: CDR1 SGHDT, CDR2 YYEEEE. The CDR3 is 16 residues long. The ends were cut back, 2 bases at V and 5 bases at J, with 19 bases in the middle. The CDR3: CASSFAGRTSQETQYF. In DNA form, the CDR3 reads TGTGCCAGCAGCTTCGCGGGAAGGACGAGCCAGGAGACCCAGTACTTC.

The chain combines TRBV7-8 with TRBJ2-1; 7 bases line up with TRBD2. CDR1 SGHVS and CDR2 FQNEAQ come from the germline V gene. This CDR3 region has 14 residues. The junction had 8 bases not matched to a gene; V was cut back by 5 bases and J by 7 bases. CDR3 nucleotide sequence: TGTGCCAGCAGCCTCGGTATTAGCGGGAATGAGCAGTTCTTC. Protein sequence: CASSLGISGNEQFF.

In its sample, this clone was seen a few times. V gene TRBV28 combines with J gene TRBJ2-6, with 13 bases identical to TRBD2. The CDR3 loop spans 18 amino acids. Germline V lookup: CDR1 MDHEN, CDR2 SYDVKM. The V and J ends lost 7 bases and 1 base, in that order; junction bases with no gene match: 7. CDR3 amino acids: CASTALLAGGSGANVLTF. CDR3 DNA sequence: TGTGCCAGCACCGCCCTACTAGCGGGGGGGTCTGGGGCCAACGTCCTGACTTTC.

In its sample, this clone was seen a few times. The V call is TRBV5-1, the J call TRBJ1-3; D is ambiguous. V lost 0 bases and J 7 bases, leaving 11 bases between the germline ends. Germline assignment: CDR1 SGHRS and CDR2 YFSETQ. The CDR3 extends over 14 amino acids. The CDR3 region has the DNA TGCGCCAGCAGCTTGGGGAAGGCGGGCAACACCATATATTTT. This gives the protein CASSLGKAGNTIYF.

The chain joins TRBV7-2 to TRBJ1-1; no reliable D call. V was shortened by 5 bases and J by 2 bases, with 9 bases between the two germline ends. CDR1 is SGHTA, CDR2 FQGNSA, per germline. This CDR3 contains 13 residues. This chain's CDR3 is CASSRSLNTEAFF. The CDR3 nucleotides are TGTGCCAGCAGCCGTAGCCTAAACACTGAAGCTTTCTTT.

This clone was recorded only once. The rearrangement uses TRBV27 and TRBJ1-4, with D possibly matching TRBD1 (6 bases). The CDR3 length is 16 residues. Between the trimmed V and J ends, which lost 1 base and 5 bases, there was a span of 14 bases. Germline-derived CDR1 and CDR2 are MNHEY and SMNVEV (reference sequence). This chain's CDR3 is CASSLYGGRENEKLFF. The CDR3 DNA follows: TGTGCCAGCAGTTTATACGGGGGGCGAGAGAATGAAAAACTGTTTTTT. The variable domain in full, with the rest retrieved from reference TRBV27 and TRBJ1-4, is EAQVTQNPRYLITVTGKKLTVTCSQNMNHEYMSWYRQDPGLGLRQIYYSMNVEVTDKGDVPEGYKVSRKEKRNFPLILESPSPNQTSLYFCASSLYGGRENEKLFFGSGTQLSVL.

This chain uses TRBV10-3 with TRBJ2-7; possibly TRBD2 for D (6 bases). V lost 6 bases and J 7 bases, leaving 13 bases between the germline ends. Germline CDR1 and CDR2: ENHRY and SYGVKD. This CDR3 comprises 12 residues. The CDR3 reads CAISPTSDEQYF. The DNA for the CDR3 is TGTGCCATCAGCCCGACTAGTGATGAGCAGTACTTC.

V is TRBV7-8 and J is TRBJ2-2; TRBD2 matches 11 bases. The CDR3 loop spans 16 amino acids. With V trimmed by 3 bases and J by 5 bases, 5 bases remained unmatched. Germline loops: CDR1 SGHVS, CDR2 FQNEAQ. The CDR3 is CASSFTASGRTGELFF. The CDR3 nucleotides are TGTGCCAGCAGCTTCACAGCTAGCGGGAGGACCGGGGAGCTGTTTTTT.

The chain has TRBV5-1 and TRBJ1-5; D may be TRBD1 (6 bases). The CDR3 is 15 amino acids. With 1 base removed from V and 9 bases from J, the gap between germline ends came to 17 bases. Germline values: CDR1 SGHRS, CDR2 YFSETQ. As DNA, the CDR3 is TGCGCCAGCAGCTTGCCGACAGGTCGGAAGGGGCCCCAGCATTTT. It codes for CASSLPTGRKGPQHF.

This chain connects TRBV12-5 to TRBJ2-2; D possibly corresponds to TRBD1 (5 bases). CDR3 length equals 17 residues. V was clipped by 0 bases and J by 5 bases, with 16 bases between them. Germline CDR1 reads LGHNT; CDR2 reads FRNRAP. CDR3 nucleotide sequence: TGTGCTAGTGGTTTGGTAGAGGTCGCCCCAGGGACCGGGGAGCTGTTTTTT. It is translated as CASGLVEVAPGTGELFF.

The V and J genes are TRBV28 and TRBJ1-6; possible D gene TRBD1, 6 bases. V was shortened by 5 bases and J by 3 bases, with 14 bases between the two germline ends. Germline V lookup: CDR1 MDHEN, CDR2 SYDVKM. This CDR3 spans 16 amino acids. CDR3 loop: CASSPVRDNYNSPLHF. The CDR3 region has the DNA TGTGCCAGCAGTCCGGTCCGGGACAACTATAATTCACCCCTCCACTTT. Looking up the rest from reference TRBV28 and TRBJ1-6 gives the full variable domain: DVKVTQSSRYLVKRTGEKVFLECVQDMDHENMFWYRQDPGLGLRLIYFSYDVKMKEKGDIPEGYSVSREKKERFSLILESASTNQTSMYLCASSPVRDNYNSPLHFGNGTRLTVT.

This sequence joins TRBV11-2 and TRBJ2-5, with 8 nucleotides matching TRBD2. Germline V gene lookup returns CDR1 SGHAT and CDR2 FQNNGV. V lost 0 bases to trimming and J lost 5 bases; unmatched junction nucleotides: 8. CDR3 length: 16 amino acids. Here the CDR3 DNA reads TGTGCCAGCAGCTTAGATCTGCAAGCGGGAGCTGAGACCCAGTACTTC. Protein: CASSLDLQAGAETQYF.

This clone occurred once. The rearrangement uses TRBV7-8 and TRBJ2-7, with TRBD1 matching 9 bases. The CDR3 runs to 15 residues. Germline CDR1 and CDR2: SGHVS and FQNEAQ. V was clipped by 1 base and J by 4 bases; unmatched bases: 5. The CDR3 DNA is TGTGCCAGCAGCTTAGAGAACAGGGGGCCTTACGAGCAGTACTTC. This encodes CASSLENRGPYEQYF.

This chain links TRBV28 with TRBJ2-7; TRBD1 aligns across 7 bases. CDR3 length equals 14 residues. Per the germline V gene, CDR1 is MDHEN and CDR2 is SYDVKM. The junction had 6 bases not matched to a gene; V was cut back by 5 bases and J by 2 bases. This chain's CDR3 is CASSPRQGPYEQYF. DNA for the CDR3: TGTGCCAGCAGTCCGAGACAGGGCCCCTACGAGCAGTACTTC.

This chain joins TRBV7-2 and TRBJ2-4; D not certain. Between the trimmed V and J ends, which lost 0 bases and 7 bases, there was a span of 7 bases. The CDR3 runs 13 residues. The germline CDR1 and CDR2 sequences are SGHTA and FQGNSA. The CDR3 is CASSLAHGNIQYF. The CDR3 bases are TGTGCCAGCAGCTTAGCGCATGGCAACATTCAGTACTTC. The full variable domain, completed using reference TRBV7-2 and TRBJ2-4, is GAGVSQSPSNKVTEKGKDVELRCDPISGHTALYWYRQSLGQGLEFLIYFQGNSAPDKSGLPSDRFSAERTGGSVSTLTIQRTQQEDSAVYLCASSLAHGNIQYFGAGTRLSVL.